These 9 T cell receptor beta chains share one sample of origin, sequenced in a study of early T cells in non-severe SARS-CoV-2 infection (dated by TCRdb to 2020 to 2023). Receptors were amplified or captured by 5' RACE. The reads were generated on a NextSeq 500. In TCRdb, the public reads were trimmed at Q25 with fastp and aligned with MiXCR, with productive beta chains retained. Each entry is one CDR3 protein sequence, shown with its most common DNA and genes. This sample gives 55,000 to 75,000 distinct CDR3 sequences in total; less than 15% of them show up just once. The leading ten clones occupy about 1.7% of the sample. Sequencing was done on a sample of whole blood. The receptors originated from an adult who was a healthcare worker with PCR-confirmed SARS-CoV-2 infection or an uninfected control (not recorded which).

This clonotype was seen repeatedly, ten times or more. J is TRBJ2-7 and V is TRBV12-3 or TRBV12-4, with a possible D match to TRBD2 (6 bases). Trimming left V 6 bases short and J 0 bases short, with 12 bases between. The CDR3 is 14 amino acids. The DNA for the CDR3 is TGTGCCAGCAGCCACGGGGGATCCTCCTACGAGCAGTACTTC. This encodes CASSHGGSSYEQYF.

The table lists this clonotype with a few counts. The chain employs TRBV29-1 and TRBJ2-4; perhaps TRBD1 as D (6 bases). Deletions cut 7 bases from V and 4 bases from J, with 14 bases between. The CDR3 consists of 13 residues. Per germline, CDR1 SQVTM and CDR2 ANQGSEA. The CDR3 spells CSARPRGKNIQYF. DNA of the CDR3: TGCAGCGCCCGCCCCAGGGGAAAAAACATTCAGTACTTC.

This clonotype was seen only a few times. This chain joins TRBV6-2 or TRBV6-3 and TRBJ1-1; D is unclear. The V end was cut by 4 bases, the J end by 9 bases, with 15 bases between. Germline loops: CDR1 MNHEY, CDR2 SVGEGT. This CDR3 spans 13 amino acids. The DNA for the CDR3 is TGTGCCAGCAGTTCGTGGACCGATAACCAAGCTTTCTTT. Encoded protein: CASSSWTDNQAFF.

This clonotype was seen a few times. The V and J genes are TRBV30 and TRBJ2-1, with 10 bases aligning to TRBD2. J was trimmed by 9 bases and V by 4 bases; bases with no gene match: 12. There are 15 residues in the CDR3. From germline, CDR1 is GTSNPN and CDR2 SVGIG (reference sequence). CDR3 coding DNA: TGTGCCTGGACCCCCAGCGGGGGGGCTCCCAGTGAGCAGTTCTTC. Protein: CAWTPSGGAPSEQFF.

This clonotype was counted between two and nine times. J is TRBJ2-3 and V is TRBV9; TRBD1 or TRBD2 may be the D gene (5 bases each). V was clipped by 0 bases and J by 3 bases, with 17 bases between them. Germline V lookup: CDR1 SGDLS, CDR2 YYNGEE. This CDR3 is 17 amino acids long. CDR3: CASSVGDLRRGTDTQYF. DNA for the CDR3: TGTGCCAGCAGCGTAGGGGACCTTCGGAGAGGAACAGATACGCAGTATTTT. Using reference TRBV9 and TRBJ2-3 for the parts outside the CDR3, the full variable domain is DSGVTQTPKHLITATGQRVTLRCSPRSGDLSVYWYQQSLDQGLQFLIQYYNGEERAKGNILERFSAQQFPDLHSELNLSSLELGDSALYFCASSVGDLRRGTDTQYFGPGTRLTVL.

This clonotype was detected a few times. The gene calls are TRBV3-1 and TRBJ1-1; D is unresolved. V dropped 0 bases and J dropped 1 base, with 6 bases sitting between them. This CDR3 contains 14 residues. Germline values: CDR1 LGHDT, CDR2 YNNKEL (reference sequence). In DNA, the CDR3 is TGTGCCAGCAGCCAAGATCCCAGGAACACTGAAGCTTTCTTT. This gives the protein CASSQDPRNTEAFF.

This clonotype was seen a few times. The chain couples TRBV6-5 to TRBJ1-4, with D hard to call. In germline, CDR1 is MNHEY, CDR2 SVGAGI. The CDR3 covers 12 residues. Trimming left V 4 bases short and J 12 bases short, with 12 bases between. The CDR3 DNA sequence: TGTGCCAGCAGTTCTCAATCCGGAGAACTGTTTTTT. The encoded protein is CASSSQSGELFF.

This clonotype was picked up a small number of times. This chain connects TRBV10-3 to TRBJ1-6; 8 nucleotides align to TRBD1. The trim removed 0 bases at V and 10 bases at J, leaving 5 bases unmatched. The CDR3 is 15 residues long. Germline CDR1 and CDR2: ENHRY and SYGVKD. In DNA form, the CDR3 reads TGTGCCATCAGTGAGTCTCGAGGGACAGGATCACCCCTCCACTTT. It yields the protein CAISESRGTGSPLHF.

This clonotype was seen a handful of times. V gene TRBV12-3 or TRBV12-4 combines with J gene TRBJ1-5, with D possibly matching TRBD1 (5 bases). The CDR3 is made up of 14 amino acids. Trimming took off 6 bases at V and 6 bases at J, with 15 bases between the two ends. CDR3 sequence: CASSWDPGGQPQHF. The CDR3 nucleotides are TGTGCCAGCAGCTGGGACCCTGGGGGTCAGCCCCAGCATTTT.